Following are 28 T cell receptor beta chains from one sample sequenced in a study of identical twins. TCRdb recomputed calls from the 5' RACE reads with MiXCR, one row per CDR3 protein. The sample has approximately 670,000 distinct CDR3 sequences; approximately 6% are singletons. The sample was naive T cells sorted from blood. The receptors here all came from a man between 18 and 35 years old in good health.

This clonotype was recorded many times. This chain connects TRBV29-1 to TRBJ1-4, with a possible D match to TRBD1 (5 bases). V shed 4 bases and J shed 5 bases, with 11 bases lying between them. CDR3 length equals 13 residues. CDR1 and CDR2 from the germline V gene are SQVTM and ANQGSEA. The CDR3 loop reads CSVGHRLNEKLFF. The CDR3 region has the DNA TGCAGCGTTGGACACAGGTTGAATGAAAAACTGTTTTTT.

In its sample, this clonotype was seen many times. The rearrangement links TRBV5-1 to TRBJ2-1; TRBD2 is a possible D gene (5 bases). In germline, CDR1 is SGHRS, CDR2 YFSETQ. The CDR3 loop spans 15 amino acids. V was shortened by 0 bases and J by 7 bases, with 14 bases between the two germline ends. The CDR3 loop is CASSLDEGVRNEQFF. The CDR3 DNA reads TGCGCCAGCAGCTTGGACGAGGGAGTCAGGAATGAGCAGTTCTTC.

The chain has TRBV20-1 and TRBJ2-3; D is possibly TRBD1 (5 bases). Per germline, CDR1 DFQATT and CDR2 SNEGSKA (reference sequence). The V and J ends lost 1 base and 2 bases respectively, with 10 bases between them. This CDR3 spans 14 amino acids. CDR3 coding DNA: TGCAGTGCTAGAGGCAGGGCCAACACAGATACGCAGTATTTT. Its protein is CSARGRANTDTQYF.

V is TRBV18 and J is TRBJ2-7; the match to TRBD2 covers 9 bases. This CDR3 spans 14 amino acids. The V gene's germline CDR1 is KGHSH and CDR2 LQKENI. The V gene end was trimmed by 5 bases and the J gene end by 7 bases; junction bases not matched to a gene: 9. The DNA of the CDR3 is TGTGCCAGCTCAAGCTTAGCGGGAGCGGGAGAGCAGTACGTC. This translates into CASSSLAGAGEQYV.

This clonotype was detected only a few times. The DNA for the CDR3 is TGTGCCAGCAGTTACTCGATCGGGGCGGGCTACGAGCAGTACGTC. It codes for CASSYSIGAGYEQYV. The genes are TRBV6-5 and TRBJ2-7, with D perhaps matching TRBD1 or TRBD2 (5 bases each). The CDR3 length is 15 residues. Trimming pared 0 bases from V and 3 bases from J, leaving 12 bases between. Germline V gene data show CDR1 as MNHEY and CDR2 as SVGAGI.

This clonotype showed up many times. The chain combines TRBV11-2 with TRBJ2-3, with D tentatively TRBD1 (6 bases). The CDR3 loop spans 13 amino acids. Germline-derived CDR1 and CDR2 are SGHAT and FQNNGV. V was clipped by 4 bases and J by 6 bases, with 11 bases between them. Here the CDR3 DNA reads TGTGCCAGCAGCTGGGGGCCCGCGGATACGCAGTATTTT. This gives the protein CASSWGPADTQYF.

This clonotype was found many times. The chain employs TRBV20-1 and TRBJ2-7; D is undetermined. CDR1 and CDR2 (germline): DFQATT, SNEGSKA (reference sequence). The CDR3 is made up of 11 amino acids. V was trimmed by 0 bases and J by 4 bases, leaving 4 bases between them. In DNA, the CDR3 is TGCAGTGCTAGAGATGGTTACGAGCAGTACTTC. Amino acids: CSARDGYEQYF.

The sample holds a few counts of this clonotype. V is TRBV6-2 or TRBV6-3 and J is TRBJ2-7, with D possibly TRBD2 on 5 matching bases. The length of the CDR3 is 16 residues. V lost 2 bases to trimming and J lost 4 bases, with 18 bases between them. Germline CDR1 is MNHEY and CDR2 is SVGEGT. In DNA form, the CDR3 reads TGTGCCAGCAGTTACCTGGCCGGGAACAAACTTTACGAGCAGTACTTC. Translation gives CASSYLAGNKLYEQYF.

This clonotype showed up just a few times. This chain connects TRBV18 to TRBJ2-1, with 7 positions matching TRBD1. From germline, CDR1 is KGHSH and CDR2 LQKENI. This CDR3 is built from 18 residues. V dropped 3 bases and J dropped 5; count of bases not matched to a gene: 16. CDR3 sequence: CASSPPGQQISRDNEQFF. The CDR3 DNA reads TGTGCCAGCTCACCGCCGGGACAGCAGATTAGCCGGGACAATGAGCAGTTCTTC. Combining the CDR3 with reference TRBV18 and TRBJ2-1 gives the whole variable domain NAGVMQNPRHLVRRRGQEARLRCSPMKGHSHVYWYRQLPEEGLKFMVYLQKENIIDESGMPKERFSAEFPKEGPSILRIQQVVRGDSAAYFCASSPPGQQISRDNEQFFGPGTRLTVL.

The V and J genes are TRBV10-3 and TRBJ1-2; D uncertain. The CDR3 extends over 18 amino acids. CDR1 is ENHRY, CDR2 SYGVKD, per germline. The V and J ends lost 0 bases and 0 bases respectively, with 17 bases between them. As DNA, the CDR3 is TGTGCCATCAGTGAGTCGGGGAGGGCTGCCTCAACTAACTATGGCTACACCTTC. The encoded protein is CAISESGRAASTNYGYTF.

There are many counts of this clonotype. The chain joins TRBV20-1 to TRBJ1-2; D is uncertain. Trimming left V 0 bases short and J 3 bases short, with 11 bases between. This CDR3 is 14 amino acids long. The germline V gene has CDR1 DFQATT and CDR2 SNEGSKA (reference sequence). The CDR3 bases are TGCAGTGCTAGAGATCCGGCAGGAGACTATGGCTACACCTTC. It encodes CSARDPAGDYGYTF.

V is TRBV6-1 and J is TRBJ2-7; 7 bases align to TRBD1. The V and J ends lost 7 bases and 2 bases, in that order; junction bases with no gene match: 11. The CDR3 sequence is 15 residues long. CDR1 MNHNS and CDR2 SASEGT come from the germline V gene. The CDR3 region is CASTNDRQGTYEQYF. The CDR3 region has the DNA TGTGCCAGCACTAACGACCGACAGGGAACCTACGAGCAGTACTTC.

This clonotype came up a few times. The J gene is TRBJ2-7, the V gene TRBV5-6, with TRBD1 as a possible D gene (6 bases). From germline, CDR1 is SGHDT and CDR2 YYEEEE. The V and J ends lost 1 base and 4 bases respectively, with 21 bases between them. There are 17 residues in the CDR3. Written as DNA, the CDR3 is TGTGCCAGCAGCTTGCGGCGACAGGTGGTTGCCTCTTACGAGCAGTACGTC. It codes for CASSLRRQVVASYEQYV.

This chain uses TRBV5-1 with TRBJ2-3, with TRBD1 matching 9 bases. Trimming took 3 bases from V and 6 from J; bases not matched to a gene: 5. Germline values: CDR1 SGHRS, CDR2 YFSETQ. This CDR3 spans 14 amino acids. For the CDR3, the DNA is TGCGCCAGCAGCTCTCTGACAGGGGGGGATACGCAGTATTTT. Translated, it gives CASSSLTGGDTQYF.

This clonotype was observed many times. The gene calls are TRBV20-1 and TRBJ2-1; no reliable D call. Germline V gives CDR1 DFQATT, CDR2 SNEGSKA (reference sequence). CDR3 size: 12 residues. Trimming left V 0 bases short and J 15 bases short, with 15 bases between. The CDR3 loop is CSARDRPYQVFF. DNA for the CDR3: TGCAGTGCTAGAGATCGCCCGTACCAGGTGTTCTTC.

This clonotype has a handful of counts. The chain has TRBV14 and TRBJ1-1; D remains ambiguous. The germline V gene has CDR1 SGHDN and CDR2 FVKESK. V lost 3 bases to trimming and J lost 6 bases, with 20 bases between them. The CDR3 has 16 amino acids. This CDR3 is CASSQFALAGTAEAFF. CDR3 sequence (DNA): TGTGCCAGCAGCCAGTTTGCCTTAGCGGGTACCGCTGAAGCTTTCTTT.

This clonotype has at least ten counts. The chain couples TRBV29-1 to TRBJ2-2, with 8 bases identical to TRBD2. J lost 4 bases, V lost 2 bases, and 6 bases had no gene match. This CDR3 has 15 amino acids. The germline V gene encodes CDR1 SQVTM and CDR2 ANQGSEA. The CDR3 protein is CSVERGGRGTGELFF. Written as DNA, the CDR3 is TGCAGCGTTGAACGGGGGGGGAGAGGCACCGGGGAGCTGTTTTTT.

This clonotype has at least ten counts. The rearrangement links TRBV29-1 to TRBJ2-4; 10 bases line up with TRBD2. The CDR3 is 17 amino acids. Per germline, CDR1 SQVTM and CDR2 ANQGSEA. J gave up 2 bases and V 7 bases, and 14 bases lay outside the gene matches. The CDR3 here is CSARKGGLAVSKNIQYF. In DNA, the CDR3 is TGCAGCGCTCGAAAAGGTGGACTAGCGGTTTCCAAAAACATTCAGTACTTC.

In this sample, this clonotype turned up many times. This chain links TRBV7-2 with TRBJ2-7; TRBD2 agrees at 8 bases. Germline CDR1 and CDR2: SGHTA and FQGNSA. The junction had 5 bases not matched to a gene; V was cut back by 5 bases and J by 2 bases. The CDR3 runs 14 residues. Here the CDR3 reads CASSELAAPYEQYF. CDR3 coding DNA: TGTGCCAGCAGCGAACTAGCGGCACCCTACGAGCAGTACTTC.

In its sample, this clonotype was seen many times. V usage is TRBV4-3 and J usage is TRBJ2-2; maybe TRBD2 (5 bases). The V end lost 3 bases, the J end lost 4 bases, and 12 bases lay between the germline ends. Per germline, CDR1 LGHNA and CDR2 YSLEER. The CDR3 extends over 15 amino acids. The CDR3 loop reads CASSQAEGSTGELFF. CDR3 sequence (DNA): TGCGCCAGCAGCCAGGCTGAGGGATCCACCGGGGAGCTGTTTTTT.

This clonotype was observed a handful of times. In DNA form, the CDR3 reads TGTGCCAGCAGTTTCTTTGGGGGTATGAACACTGAAGCTTTCTTT. Translating it yields CASSFFGGMNTEAFF. The chain has TRBV12-3 or TRBV12-4 and TRBJ1-1, with D perhaps matching TRBD1 (5 bases). The V gene lost 3 bases and the J gene lost 0 bases, with 11 bases spanning the gap. The CDR3 consists of 15 residues.

Ten or more counts support this clonotype. The chain has TRBV6-1 and TRBJ1-1; D is undetermined. Germline CDR1 is MNHNS and CDR2 is SASEGT. Trimming shortened V by 8 bases and J by 0 bases, and 16 bases separated the two germline ends. The CDR3 spans 15 residues. CDR3 DNA sequence: TGTGCCAGCGGCTGGGCTGATCGACTGAACACTGAAGCTTTCTTT. It translates to CASGWADRLNTEAFF.

This clonotype was observed a handful of times. The J gene is TRBJ2-1, the V gene TRBV10-3; tentatively, D is TRBD2 (6 bases). The CDR3 extends over 15 amino acids. In germline, CDR1 is ENHRY, CDR2 SYGVKD. V was cut by 4 bases and J by 5 bases, with 15 bases left in between. For the CDR3, the DNA is TGTGCCATCAGTGTAGGGGATTGGGGGGACAATGAGCAGTTCTTC. Translating it yields CAISVGDWGDNEQFF.

This clonotype came up a few times. CDR3 in amino acids: CASSQEWPSGETQYF. CDR3 sequence (DNA): TGTGCCAGCAGCCAAGAATGGCCTAGCGGGGAGACCCAGTACTTC. The rearrangement joins TRBV4-2 to TRBJ2-5; 8 nucleotides line up with TRBD2. This CDR3 spans 15 amino acids. In germline, CDR1 is LGHNA, CDR2 YNFKEQ. V trimming: 0 bases; J trimming: 5 bases; junction bases outside the gene matches: 5.

This clonotype showed up just a few times. The rearrangement uses TRBV11-3 and TRBJ2-1; the D gene is possibly TRBD1 (6 bases). V dropped 8 bases and J dropped 5 bases, with 13 bases sitting between them. The V gene's germline CDR1 is SGHNT and CDR2 YENEEA. The CDR3 extends over 13 amino acids. The CDR3 bases are TGTGCCAGCCAATACAGGGATAACAATGAGCAGTTCTTC. This translates into CASQYRDNNEQFF.

This clonotype showed up just a few times. V gene TRBV3-1 combines with J gene TRBJ2-2; TRBD2 is a possible D gene (5 bases). Germline loops: CDR1 LGHDT, CDR2 YNNKEL (reference sequence). V was clipped by 4 bases and J by 5 bases, with 14 bases between them. This CDR3 contains 15 residues. This CDR3 is CASSLSGRATGELFF. The CDR3, as DNA: TGTGCCAGCAGCCTTTCTGGGCGGGCAACCGGGGAGCTGTTTTTT. Full variable domain (remainder filled in from reference TRBV3-1 and TRBJ2-2): DTAVSQTPKYLVTQMGNDKSIKCEQNLGHDTMYWYKQDSKKFLKIMFSYNNKELIINETVPNRFSPKSPDKAHLNLHINSLELGDSAVYFCASSLSGRATGELFFGEGSRLTVL.

This clonotype was recorded at least ten times. The chain has TRBV27 and TRBJ2-1; D is unclear. With 6 bases removed from V and 5 bases from J, the gap between germline ends came to 14 bases. CDR3 length: 14 amino acids. Germline CDR1 MNHEY, CDR2 SMNVEV (reference sequence). In nucleotides, the CDR3 is TGTGCCAGCAGCCTTATGGGCATCGACAATGAGCAGTTCTTC. This sequence encodes CASSLMGIDNEQFF.

The chain joins TRBV11-2 to TRBJ2-5; D call uncertain. The CDR3 consists of 15 residues. Trimming pared 4 bases from V and 7 bases from J, leaving 19 bases between. Germline V gene sequence: CDR1 SGHAT, CDR2 FQNNGV. The CDR3 DNA follows: TGTGCCAGCAGCTCCCCCGCTCGGAGAGTGGGGACCCAGTACTTC. Its translation is CASSSPARRVGTQYF.